This T cell receptor (beta chain) derives from a study of blood T cells in healthy people across ages. The CDR3 totals 15 residues. Looked up from germline, CDR1 is SGDLS and CDR2 is YYNGEE. V was clipped by 5 bases and J by 2 bases, with 14 bases between them. Each donor's blood draw was approximately 10 milliliters of peripheral blood. Points from the study as a whole: Reliance upon unsorted PBMCs precluded definitive naive versus antigen-experienced comparison. Diversity figures based on one million T cells were deemed too low.

A second PCR of 7 to 11 cycles used a sample-barcoded 5' primer and a J-beta primer mix. Each of the cDNA molecules was tagged by a template-switch adaptor with 12 random nucleotides. TCRdb recomputed calls from the 5' RACE reads with MiXCR, one row per CDR3 protein. The sample shows roughly 720,000 distinct CDR3 sequences, about 53% of them seen only once. With respect to this clonotype: Antigen unknown.

The receptor comes from a man older than 75 in good health. Sequencing used blood. This rearrangement joins TRBV9 to TRBJ1-3, with D possibly being TRBD1 (5 bases). In DNA form, the CDR3 reads TGTGCCAGCAGTCATCCGGGACTGACTGGAAACACCATATATTTT. Translating gives CASSHPGLTGNTIYF.